What follows are 3 T cell receptor beta chains derived from one specimen sequenced in a study of identifying expanded T cells in peripheral blood. The data were produced by immunoSEQ multiplex PCR, yet TCRdb's version contains in-frame clones alone and is incomplete. The sample holds around 85,000 clones, 85% to 90% seen once. The sequencing sample was made of blood. The origin of the receptors is a person aged 18 to 70 in good health.

The chain combines TRBV19 with TRBJ2-7; TRBD1 agrees at 12 bases. V trimming: 5 bases; J trimming: 5 bases; junction bases outside the gene matches: 10. Germline CDR1 LNHDA, CDR2 SQIVND (reference sequence). CDR3 length: 16 amino acids. The chain's CDR3 is CASSPRGTGGLDEQYF. The DNA of the CDR3 is TGTGCCAGTAGTCCCCGGGGGACAGGGGGCTTGGACGAGCAGTACTTC.

V usage is TRBV5-8 and J usage is TRBJ1-1, with D hard to call. Per the germline V gene, CDR1 is SGHTS and CDR2 is YDEGEE. The CDR3 loop spans 15 amino acids. Trimming removed 4 bases at V and 2 bases at J, with 15 bases between. The CDR3, as DNA: TGTGCCAGCAGCCTCACCCGCGGCTTAAACACTGAAGCTTTCTTT. Translating it yields CASSLTRGLNTEAFF.

The chain employs TRBV5-4 and TRBJ2-7, with TRBD2 as a possible D gene (6 bases). The CDR3 sequence is 15 residues long. From germline, CDR1 is SGHNT and CDR2 YYREEE (reference sequence). V was shortened by 3 bases and J by 2 bases, with 15 bases between the two germline ends. CDR3 sequence reads: CASSSPRGSTYEQYF. The CDR3 DNA is TGTGCCAGCAGCTCCCCGCGGGGCTCAACCTACGAGCAGTACTTC.